The next 4 T cell receptor beta chains were all read from a single sample in a study of memory CD4+ T cells and cytomegalovirus serostatus. Method: immunoSEQ multiplex PCR; TCRdb's copy keeps in-frame clones and lacks some. The sample shows about 59,000 clones, roughly 75% of them seen only once. Single viable CD3+CD4+CD8-CD45RO+ cells were sorted as the memory CD4+ T cells. Sequenced input: memory CD4+ T cells from blood. These receptors came from an adult in good health and CMV-seronegative. Some clones in this sample may be carry-over from other donors' samples.

The chain has TRBV29-1 and TRBJ1-5; perhaps TRBD1 as D (5 bases). This CDR3 spans 14 amino acids. CDR1 is SQVTM and CDR2 is ANQGSEA in the germline V gene. V lost 6 bases and J lost 2, with 14 bases in between. This chain's CDR3 is CSVRAGPGNQPQHF. CDR3 coding DNA: TGCAGCGTCCGGGCAGGGCCGGGCAATCAGCCCCAGCATTTT.

Worth noting for this clone: At the DNA level, this CDR3 is encoded by other sequences in the same sample as well. The chain links TRBV7-2 to TRBJ2-7; TRBD1 matches at 10 bases. This CDR3 is 14 amino acids long. CDR1 SGHTA and CDR2 FQGNSA come from the germline V gene. Unmatched junction bases numbered 10, after V lost 8 bases and J lost 6 bases. CDR3 bases: TGTGCCAGCGGATATCGGGACAGGGGACGCGAGCAGTACTTC. It encodes CASGYRDRGREQYF.

The genes are TRBV18 and TRBJ2-1; D is uncertain. CDR3 size: 15 residues. Per the germline V gene, CDR1 is KGHSH and CDR2 is LQKENI. Trimming took 1 base from V and 6 from J, leaving 13 bases between them. CDR3 residues: CASSPQNGISNEQFF. The CDR3 region has the DNA TGTGCCAGCTCACCACAGAACGGCATTTCCAATGAGCAGTTCTTC.

The genes are TRBV5-6 and TRBJ2-5; 13 nucleotides match TRBD2. V lost 4 bases and J lost 0; bases outside the gene matches: 12. The CDR3 sequence is 19 residues long. Germline values: CDR1 SGHDT, CDR2 YYEEEE. The CDR3 sequence is CASSPLLAGGRQYQETQYF. The CDR3 coding sequence is TGTGCCAGCAGCCCCCTACTAGCGGGAGGGCGCCAGTACCAAGAGACCCAGTACTTC.